Listed below are T cell receptor beta chains from one sample, sequenced in a study of T cells expressing NK-cell markers. From its re-call of the 5' RACE reads, TCRdb lists each CDR3 protein once, without DNA. Its clone listing holds fewer than 400,000 distinct CDR3 sequences. Sequencing input: blood T cells: a sorted CD56 or NKG2C T cell subset, CD4+ or CD8+ T cells, or bulk PBMC T cells (not recorded which). These receptor sequences come from a man aged 18 to 69 in good health. The CDR3 runs from the conserved cysteine through the conserved F or W. Fields, in order: J gene, V gene, CDR3 protein.

TRBJ1-2 TRBV5-1 CASSSPDRGLNYGYTF
TRBJ1-1 TRBV19 CASPRARTGDFGTEAFF
TRBJ1-6 TRBV6-1 CASSAGTHGSPLHF
TRBJ2-1 TRBV18 CASSPSLAGGVEQFF
TRBJ2-3 TRBV20-1 CSAIGQRTTDTQYF
TRBJ2-7 TRBV15 CATSSRGDSYEQYF
TRBJ1-4 TRBV18 CASSPPLGQREKLFF
TRBJ1-1 TRBV6-5 CASSSGQGANTEAFF
TRBJ1-1 TRBV7-8 CASSLAGVGPAFF
TRBJ1-3 TRBV11-2 CASSLNSGVYSGNTIYF
TRBJ2-5 TRBV21-1 CASSNREQRGAGEETQYF
TRBJ2-1 TRBV24-1 CATSDRTSSEQFF
TRBJ2-2 TRBV24-1 CATSDWEDIGNTGELFF
TRBJ2-7 TRBV3-1 CASSILAKEDYEQYF
TRBJ2-3 TRBV7-3 CASSLTDWADTQYF
TRBJ2-3 TRBV5-1 CASNVRGGADTQYF
TRBJ2-7 TRBV7-6 CASSLATGVSYEQYF
TRBJ1-5 TRBV10-3 CAISEAVTNQPQHF
TRBJ2-7 TRBV20-1 CSARPGTGSTYEQYF
TRBJ2-1 TRBV9 CASSPRTGGAYNEQFF
TRBJ2-7 TRBV23-1 CASSQSGRQVHEQYF
TRBJ2-3 TRBV28 CASSLGVGGGGDTQYF
TRBJ2-7 TRBV20-1 CSARGTPVGEISYEQYF
TRBJ1-2 TRBV24-1 CATSDRWGGGYTF
TRBJ1-1 TRBV5-1 CASSLHTENTEAFF
TRBJ1-2 TRBV20-1 CSARDRKGSNYGYTF
TRBJ1-6 TRBV12-3/TRBV12-4 CASSRRGSPLHF